These T cell receptor beta chains were read from a single sample in a study of control samples from healthy donors and cancer patients. Profiled with immunoSEQ multiplex PCR; TCRdb holds only in-frame clones, not every one. This sample has about 34,000 clones, with roughly nine tenths found just once. The sample taken for sequencing was PBMCs. These receptors were collected from a woman in her thirties or forties with lung cancer. The CDR3 runs from the conserved cysteine through the conserved F or W. Each record gives: J gene, clone size, V gene, D gene, CDR3 protein, CDR3 DNA. The D gene is left open where the match is weak. Clone size is given for some rows only: seen once, a few or many times, or a class if the clone is expanded.

>TRBJ2-7|few|TRBV6-1|NA
CASSEDGGPYF
TGTGCCAGCAGTGAAGACGGGGGTCCGTACTTC
>TRBJ1-1|NA|TRBV4-1|NA
CASSLTPGGGTEAFF
TGCGCCAGCAGCCTGACACCGGGAGGGGGAACTGAAGCTTTCTTT
>TRBJ2-5|NA|TRBV12-3/TRBV12-4|NA
CASSLAGIETQYF
TGTGCCAGCAGTTTAGCGGGGATAGAGACCCAGTACTTC
>TRBJ1-1|few|TRBV2|TRBD1
CASSPRDRGGTEAFF
TGTGCCAGCAGTCCCCGGGACAGGGGAGGCACTGAAGCTTTCTTT
>TRBJ2-3|NA|TRBV9|NA
CASSVAMMGPEVPDTQYF
TGTGCCAGCAGCGTAGCTATGATGGGCCCCGAGGTCCCAGATACGCAGTATTTT
>TRBJ2-2|NA|TRBV6-4|NA
CASSDGNTGELFF
TGTGCCAGCAGTGACGGGAACACCGGGGAGCTGTTTTTT
>TRBJ2-3|NA|TRBV9|TRBD2
CASSGRLAVNTDTQYF
TGTGCCAGCAGCGGCCGACTAGCGGTAAACACAGATACGCAGTATTTT
>TRBJ1-5|NA|TRBV30|NA
CAWSVGINQPQHF
TGTGCCTGGAGTGTTGGCATTAATCAGCCCCAGCATTTT
>TRBJ2-3|NA|TRBV11-2|NA
CASSLSTGTDTQYF
TGTGCCAGCAGCCTCAGCACAGGGACAGATACGCAGTATTTT
>TRBJ2-1|NA|TRBV3-1/TRBV3-2|NA
CASSQPGGYNEQFF
TGTGCCAGCAGCCAGCCGGGCGGGTACAATGAGCAGTTCTTC
>TRBJ2-3|few|TRBV9|NA
CASSVDQGGPADTQYF
TGTGCCAGCAGCGTAGATCAGGGGGGTCCGGCAGATACGCAGTATTTT
>TRBJ2-7|NA|TRBV13|TRBD2
CASSLGAGEDYEQYF
TGTGCCAGCAGCTTAGGGGCGGGGGAGGACTACGAGCAGTACTTC
>TRBJ2-1|NA|TRBV4-3|NA
CASSQSLSGEQFF
TGCGCCAGCAGCCAATCACTCTCGGGTGAGCAGTTCTTC
>TRBJ1-2|NA|TRBV7-3|NA
CASSLGAVYGYTF
TGTGCCAGCAGCTTGGGGGCGGTCTATGGCTACACCTTC
>TRBJ1-2|NA|TRBV11-3|NA
CASSLGRDYGYTF
TGTGCCAGCAGCTTAGGCAGGGACTATGGCTACACCTTC
>TRBJ2-7|NA|TRBV27|NA
CASSLSARNEQYF
TGTGCCAGCAGTTTATCGGCACGGAACGAGCAGTACTTC
>TRBJ2-3|NA|TRBV5-1|TRBD1
CASSLTGQGVTDTQYF
TGCGCCAGCAGCTTGACCGGACAGGGGGTAACAGATACGCAGTATTTT
>TRBJ2-4|NA|TRBV28|TRBD2
CASTELAGGPGAKNIQYF
TGTGCCAGCACCGAACTAGCGGGGGGCCCCGGGGCCAAAAACATTCAGTACTTC
>TRBJ2-1|NA|TRBV19|NA
CASTPGIIGNEQFF
TGTGCCAGTACCCCAGGGATCATCGGGAATGAGCAGTTCTTC
>TRBJ2-3|NA|TRBV27|NA
CASTGTRGPDTQYF
TGTGCCAGCACCGGGACTAGGGGGCCAGATACGCAGTATTTT
>TRBJ2-1|once|TRBV10-3|TRBD1
CAITSIPQGANNEQFF
TGTGCCATCACAAGTATCCCACAGGGGGCCAACAATGAGCAGTTCTTC
>TRBJ1-1|NA|TRBV6-5|NA
CASSQLGRRNTEAFF
TGTGCCAGCAGCCAACTAGGACGGAGGAACACTGAAGCTTTCTTT